Only one count was recorded for the clone carrying this T cell receptor (beta chain). Its specificity is unknown. Positive CCR7 selection of CD45RO-negative cells yielded the naive CD8 cells, and terminally differentiated effector memory CD45RA+ cells were excluded. The data are from a study of shared clonotypes between healthy human individuals. Study overall: Researchers assigned three CD4 naive, three CD4 memory, two CD8 naive and one CD8 memory plate to each donor.

Genomic DNA belonging to each subset was distributed in equal measure over several immunoSEQ plates. Under the authors' procedure: ImmunoSEQ yielded junction-only sequences lacking quality scores, so filtering differed. TCRdb keeps only in-frame clones here, not all; method: immunoSEQ multiplex PCR. That table gives V, J and clone size, and the DNA gave D and trimming. The table lists 550,000 to 650,000 clones, about 96% of them singletons, with 0.11% in the top ten. Study observations and caveats: Sharing across four donors was highest in naive CD4 (around 5%) and lowest in memory CD8 (approximately 0.4%).

CDR1 is SQVTM and CDR2 is ANQGSEA in the germline V gene. V lost 4 bases to trimming and J lost 5 bases, with 11 bases between them. The CDR3 has 12 amino acids. Sequencing was carried out using naive CD8+ T cells sorted from blood. The sequence came from a woman in her twenties or thirties in good health. The V and J genes are TRBV29-1 and TRBJ2-5, with a possible D match to TRBD2 (6 bases). As DNA, the CDR3 is TGCAGCGTTGCGGCTAGCGTTGAGACCCAGTACTTC. Its translation is CSVAASVETQYF.